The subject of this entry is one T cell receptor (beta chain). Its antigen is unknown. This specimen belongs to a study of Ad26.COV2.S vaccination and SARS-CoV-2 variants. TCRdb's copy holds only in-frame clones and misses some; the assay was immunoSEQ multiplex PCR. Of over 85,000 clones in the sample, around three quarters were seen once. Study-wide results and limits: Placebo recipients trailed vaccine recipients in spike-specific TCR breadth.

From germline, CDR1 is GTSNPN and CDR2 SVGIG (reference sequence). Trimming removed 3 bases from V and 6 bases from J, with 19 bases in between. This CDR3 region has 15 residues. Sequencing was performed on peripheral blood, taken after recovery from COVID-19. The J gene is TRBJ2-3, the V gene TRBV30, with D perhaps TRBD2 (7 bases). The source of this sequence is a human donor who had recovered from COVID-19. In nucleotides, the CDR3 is TGTGCCTGGAGCGGAAGGGCGGGGAGGGGGGATACGCAGTATTTT. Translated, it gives CAWSGRAGRGDTQYF.